Sequencing of this T cell receptor beta chain was carried out in a study of shared clonotypes between healthy human individuals. Study-wide findings and caveats: Sequencing depth was expected to affect clonotype sharing among donors.

This CDR3 has 11 residues. V lost 7 bases to trimming and J lost 11 bases; unmatched junction nucleotides: 4. The V gene's germline CDR1 is SQVTM and CDR2 ANQGSEA. On this clone: Its antigen remains unknown.

Clones were sequenced by immunoSEQ multiplex PCR, and TCRdb holds only the in-frame ones, with some missing. The sample holds roughly 410,000 clones; approximately 97% are singletons and the top ten take around 0.29%. This chain joins TRBV29-1 and TRBJ2-1, with 11 bases lining up with TRBD2. Sequenced: memory CD8+ T cells sorted from blood. Subset of the sample: CD45RO+ cells pooled with CCR7-negative TemRA cells. This receptor was taken from a man younger than 40 in good health. The CDR3 region has the DNA TGCAGCGGCGAGACTAGCGGGAAGCAGTTCTTC. It translates to CSGETSGKQFF.